The 24 T cell receptor beta chains below were found in one sample sequenced in a study of T-cell memory formation after mild COVID-19. In TCRdb, the 5' RACE reads were re-called with MiXCR into one record per CDR3 protein. The data contain a few hundred thousand distinct CDR3 sequences, 7.5% to 9.5% of them singletons. The sample taken for sequencing was PBMCs or a T cell subset sorted from them (not recorded which). These receptors originate from a man in his late teens or twenties who had mild COVID-19 (a few samples of this study predate the infection). Cell type and time point are not known.

The rearrangement joins TRBV29-1 to TRBJ2-4; TRBD1 or TRBD2 may be the D gene (5 bases each). Trimming shortened V by 2 bases and J by 0 bases, and 14 bases separated the two germline ends. The CDR3 totals 16 residues. Germline CDR1 and CDR2: SQVTM and ANQGSEA. The CDR3 sequence is CSVERYGDRAKNIQYF. In DNA form, the CDR3 reads TGCAGCGTTGAAAGGTACGGGGACCGAGCCAAAAACATTCAGTACTTC.

The chain couples TRBV4-3 to TRBJ2-2; D is perhaps TRBD1 (6 bases). This CDR3 is built from 15 residues. Trimming removed 4 bases at V and 6 bases at J, with 15 bases between. Germline V lookup: CDR1 LGHNA, CDR2 YSLEER. CDR3 coding DNA: TGCGCCAGCAGCCCAGTCCACAGGGCGGCCGGGGAGCTGTTTTTT. Residues: CASSPVHRAAGELFF.

This clonotype was observed many times. The chain employs TRBV30 and TRBJ2-7; D might be TRBD1 or TRBD2, each matching 5 bases. The length of the CDR3 is 14 residues. Germline CDR1 reads GTSNPN; CDR2 reads SVGIG (reference sequence). V was trimmed by 2 bases and J by 3 bases, leaving 14 bases between them. The CDR3 DNA reads as TGTGCCTGGAGTAGCAGCGGCCAGGGCTACGAGCAGTACTTC. This codes for CAWSSSGQGYEQYF.

CDR3 DNA: TGTGCCAGCAGCGTAGAGGGCAGGGGGTCCACCGGGGAGCTGTTTTTT. Its translation: CASSVEGRGSTGELFF. The chain couples TRBV9 to TRBJ2-2; 7 bases match TRBD1. The CDR3 extends over 16 amino acids. V lost 0 bases and J lost 4; bases outside the gene matches: 6. The germline CDR1 and CDR2 sequences are SGDLS and YYNGEE.

CDR3 nucleotides: TGCGCCAGCAGCTGGGGACTAGCCGGAGATACGCAGTATTTT. Encoded protein: CASSWGLAGDTQYF. The rearrangement links TRBV5-1 to TRBJ2-3; 9 bases are shared with TRBD2. The V and J ends lost 3 bases and 5 bases, in that order; junction bases with no gene match: 4. CDR1 is SGHRS and CDR2 is YFSETQ in the germline V gene. This CDR3 spans 14 amino acids.

The rearrangement links TRBV29-1 to TRBJ2-7, with D hard to call. The CDR3 has 11 residues. The V gene lost 3 bases and the J gene lost 3 bases, with 6 bases spanning the gap. Germline V gene data show CDR1 as SQVTM and CDR2 as ANQGSEA. The CDR3 reads CSVEERYEQYF. The CDR3 nucleotides are TGCAGCGTTGAGGAGCGCTACGAGCAGTACTTC.

This chain links TRBV5-5 with TRBJ1-4; D is ambiguous. There are 13 residues in the CDR3. Germline V gene lookup returns CDR1 SGHKS and CDR2 YYEKEE (reference sequence). The V gene lost 0 bases and the J gene lost 6 bases, with 6 bases spanning the gap. The CDR3 DNA follows: TGTGCCAGCAGCTTGGATCCCCATGAAAAACTGTTTTTT. Amino acids: CASSLDPHEKLFF.

This clonotype was seen a few times. The rearrangement uses TRBV3-1 and TRBJ1-2, with TRBD1 as a possible D gene (5 bases). V lost 5 bases and J lost 13, with 20 bases in between. There are 13 residues in the CDR3. From germline, CDR1 is LGHDT and CDR2 YNNKEL (reference sequence). CDR3 loop: CASSWDRFARFTF. CDR3 DNA: TGTGCCAGCAGCTGGGACCGCTTCGCCCGTTTCACCTTC.

This clonotype has a handful of counts. The chain is built from TRBV2 and TRBJ1-4, with D hard to call. CDR3 length equals 13 residues. V was cut by 5 bases and J by 8 bases, with 12 bases left in between. The germline V gene encodes CDR1 SNHLY and CDR2 FYNNEI. As DNA, the CDR3 is TGTGCCAGCAGTCTCGACCTGGTAGAAAAACTGTTTTTT. Encoded protein: CASSLDLVEKLFF.

The chain carries TRBV4-2 and TRBJ2-7; D might be TRBD1 (6 bases). Germline V gene lookup returns CDR1 LGHNA and CDR2 YNFKEQ. This CDR3 is 16 amino acids long. V was trimmed by 1 base and J by 5 bases, leaving 18 bases between them. CDR3 nucleotide sequence: TGTGCCAGCAGCCAAGGTTTGCCAGGGGCTTTCGACGAGCAGTACTTC. Encoded protein: CASSQGLPGAFDEQYF.

This clonotype was counted many times. V and J are TRBV5-1 and TRBJ2-1; D call uncertain. CDR1 is SGHRS, CDR2 YFSETQ, per germline. Trimming removed 2 bases at V and 6 bases at J, with 9 bases between. There are 13 residues in the CDR3. In nucleotides, the CDR3 is TGCGCCAGCAGCTTTTCCGCTAGCAATGAGCAGTTCTTC. Its translation: CASSFSASNEQFF.

The CDR3 loop is CASRKAAPGSSYEQYF. The CDR3 region has the DNA TGTGCCAGCCGCAAGGCGGCTCCCGGGAGCTCCTACGAGCAGTACTTC. The V and J genes are TRBV27 and TRBJ2-7, with D possibly matching TRBD2 (6 bases). Germline loops: CDR1 MNHEY, CDR2 SMNVEV (reference sequence). Between the trimmed V and J ends, which lost 8 bases and 0 bases, there was a span of 20 bases. The CDR3 is 16 residues long.

The chain joins TRBV7-9 to TRBJ2-5, with D tentatively TRBD1 or TRBD2 (6 bases each). The CDR3 extends over 15 amino acids. V was cut by 4 bases and J by 3 bases, with 15 bases left in between. The V gene's germline CDR1 is SEHNR and CDR2 FQNEAQ (reference sequence). The CDR3 bases are TGTGCCAGCAGCTCCCCGTCGGAGGGGGAAGAGACCCAGTACTTC. It specifies CASSSPSEGEETQYF.

This clonotype was observed a few times. The V gene is TRBV30, the J gene TRBJ2-1; D is undetermined. The germline V gene encodes CDR1 GTSNPN and CDR2 SVGIG (reference sequence). The CDR3 is 12 residues long. V lost 2 bases and J lost 6, with 8 bases in between. The CDR3 DNA reads TGTGCCTGGAGTCTGAGCCTCAATGAGCAGTTCTTC. It yields the protein CAWSLSLNEQFF. Full variable domain (remainder filled in from reference TRBV30 and TRBJ2-1): SQTIHQWPATLVQPVGSPLSLECTVEGTSNPNLYWYRQAAGRGLQLLFYSVGIGQISSEVPQNLSASRPQDRQFILSSKKLLLSDSGFYLCAWSLSLNEQFFGPGTRLTVL.

This clonotype was seen at least ten times. The chain couples TRBV5-1 to TRBJ2-3, with 8 nucleotides matching TRBD1. The CDR3 extends over 14 amino acids. The germline CDR1 and CDR2 sequences are SGHRS and YFSETQ. V was clipped by 6 bases and J by 0 bases; unmatched bases: 3. The CDR3 DNA reads TGCGCCAGCAAAGGACAGGGCAGCACAGATACGCAGTATTTT. It is translated as CASKGQGSTDTQYF.

This clonotype was recorded a few times. The chain employs TRBV5-4 and TRBJ1-2, with D possibly matching TRBD1 (6 bases). V lost 1 base, J lost 10 bases, and 8 bases lay in between. Germline CDR1 reads SGHNT; CDR2 reads YYREEE (reference sequence). The CDR3 contains 11 residues. The CDR3 is CASSLQGFYTF. The DNA of the CDR3 is TGTGCCAGCAGCTTGCAGGGGTTCTACACCTTC. The whole variable domain, filled in from reference TRBV5-4 and TRBJ1-2, reads ETGVTQSPTHLIKTRGQQVTLRCSSQSGHNTVSWYQQALGQGPQFIFQYYREEENGRGNFPPRFSGLQFPNYSSELNVNALELDDSALYLCASSLQGFYTFGSGTRLTVV.

This clonotype was counted a few times. V usage is TRBV20-1 and J usage is TRBJ2-1; D is undetermined. CDR3 size: 11 residues. V lost 3 bases and J 3 bases, leaving 3 bases between the germline ends. CDR1 is DFQATT, CDR2 SNEGSKA, per germline (reference sequence). This CDR3 is CSARDYNEQFF. CDR3 coding DNA: TGCAGTGCTAGGGACTACAATGAGCAGTTCTTC.

V usage is TRBV4-3 and J usage is TRBJ2-2; TRBD2 matches at 11 bases. In germline, CDR1 is LGHNA, CDR2 YSLEER. V lost 0 bases and J lost 0; bases outside the gene matches: 3. CDR3 length: 18 amino acids. CDR3 sequence: CASSQELAGAANTGELFF. Written as DNA, the CDR3 is TGCGCCAGCAGCCAAGAACTAGCGGGGGCCGCGAACACCGGGGAGCTGTTTTTT.

The chain joins TRBV24-1 to TRBJ2-3; 9 bases fit TRBD1. Looked up from germline, CDR1 is KGHDR and CDR2 is SFDVKD. This CDR3 is 15 amino acids long. V gave up 3 bases and J gave up 5 bases; unmatched junction bases: 5. The CDR3 sequence is CATSDPGQGIDTQYF. For the CDR3, the DNA is TGTGCCACCAGTGATCCTGGACAGGGGATAGATACGCAGTATTTT.

V and J are TRBV24-1 and TRBJ2-2; a weak D match, TRBD1 (6 bases). V lost 5 bases, J lost 2 bases, and 14 bases lay in between. The V gene's germline CDR1 is KGHDR and CDR2 SFDVKD. The CDR3 has 16 residues. CDR3 residues: CATSASGTINTGELFF. The CDR3 DNA reads as TGTGCCACCAGTGCCTCCGGGACAATCAACACCGGGGAGCTGTTTTTT.

In its sample, this clonotype was seen many times. The rearrangement links TRBV12-3 or TRBV12-4 to TRBJ1-2, with unresolved D. CDR3 length: 13 amino acids. V was clipped by 5 bases and J by 1 base, with 8 bases between them. CDR3 in amino acids: CASSQTLNYGYTF. DNA of the CDR3: TGTGCCAGCAGTCAGACACTTAACTATGGCTACACCTTC.

The sample holds a few counts of this clonotype. The V gene is TRBV18, the J gene TRBJ1-5; D is unclear. The CDR3 has 15 amino acids. Trimming removed 1 base at V and 2 bases at J, with 9 bases between. The germline V gene has CDR1 KGHSH and CDR2 LQKENI. Here the CDR3 reads CASSPRTTGNQPQHF. Here the CDR3 DNA reads TGTGCCAGCTCACCACGAACTACAGGCAATCAGCCCCAGCATTTT.

The rearrangement links TRBV20-1 to TRBJ2-1; TRBD1 matches at 7 bases. The CDR3 contains 13 residues. In germline, CDR1 is DFQATT, CDR2 SNEGSKA (reference sequence). V shed 6 bases, J shed 10 bases, and the junction held 12 bases outside the gene matches. The CDR3, as DNA: TGCAGTGCCCAACGACCTGACAGGGTCGAGCAGTTCTTC. The encoded protein is CSAQRPDRVEQFF.

The chain employs TRBV7-2 and TRBJ1-4; weak D call: TRBD1 (6 bases). V was cut by 5 bases and J by 3 bases, with 10 bases left in between. Germline V gives CDR1 SGHTA, CDR2 FQGNSA. There are 14 residues in the CDR3. The CDR3 region is CASSPRTANEKLFF. CDR3 coding DNA: TGTGCCAGCAGCCCCAGGACAGCTAATGAAAAACTGTTTTTT.